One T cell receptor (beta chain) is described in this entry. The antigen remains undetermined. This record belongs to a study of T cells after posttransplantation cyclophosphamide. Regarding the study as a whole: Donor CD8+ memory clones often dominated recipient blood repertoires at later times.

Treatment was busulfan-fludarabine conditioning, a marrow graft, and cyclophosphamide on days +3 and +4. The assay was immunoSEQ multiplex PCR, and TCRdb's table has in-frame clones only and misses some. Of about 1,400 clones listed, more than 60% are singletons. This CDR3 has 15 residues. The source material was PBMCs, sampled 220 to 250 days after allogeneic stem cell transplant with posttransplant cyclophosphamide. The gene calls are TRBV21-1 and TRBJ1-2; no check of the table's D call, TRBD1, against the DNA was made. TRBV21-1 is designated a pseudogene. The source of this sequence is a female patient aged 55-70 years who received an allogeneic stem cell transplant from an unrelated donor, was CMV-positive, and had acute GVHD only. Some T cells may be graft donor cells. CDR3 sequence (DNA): TGTGCCAGCAGCAAAGAGGGCAGGGAACTTCCTGGCTACACCTTC. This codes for CASSKEGRELPGYTF.